The 23 T cell receptor beta chains listed next were all sequenced from one sample in a study of graft-versus-host responses after intestinal transplantation. Clones were read by immunoSEQ multiplex PCR, and TCRdb kept only the in-frame ones, dropping some. Among more than 12,000 clones listed, approximately 70% were seen once. The graft tissue was processed, and this released both intraepithelial and lamina propria lymphocytes. This specimen was ileum tissue, taken around 690 days after intestinal transplantation. The receptor source for this set is a human patient who received an intestinal transplant, so some T cells may come from the graft donor.

The chain uses TRBV30 and TRBJ1-3, with 8 bases aligning to TRBD1. CDR3 length: 14 amino acids. CDR1 is GTSNPN, CDR2 SVGIG, per germline (reference sequence). J was trimmed by 0 bases and V by 2 bases; bases with no gene match: 0. Here the CDR3 DNA reads TGTGCCTGGAGTACAGGGGGCTCTGGAAACACCATATATTTT. Protein sequence: CAWSTGGSGNTIYF.

In regard to this clone: Within the sample, other DNA sequences also encode this same CDR3. The chain combines TRBV27 with TRBJ2-1; 9 bases line up with TRBD2. The V and J ends lost 6 bases and 5 bases, in that order; junction bases with no gene match: 20. The CDR3 is 19 residues long. Germline V gives CDR1 MNHEY, CDR2 SMNVEV (reference sequence). This CDR3 is CASRGGLAGGSTPDNEQFF. The DNA for the CDR3 is TGTGCCAGCAGAGGTGGGCTGGCGGGAGGGTCTACTCCTGACAATGAGCAGTTCTTC.

This clone was seen just once. The J gene is TRBJ2-7, the V gene TRBV11-2; a possible D gene is TRBD2 (6 bases). The V gene's germline CDR1 is SGHAT and CDR2 FQNNGV. V shed 6 bases and J shed 1 base, with 16 bases lying between them. The CDR3 length is 15 residues. CDR3 region: CASRWAGLGSYEQYF. CDR3 nucleotide sequence: TGTGCCAGCAGGTGGGCGGGGCTCGGGTCCTACGAGCAGTACTTC.

This chain uses TRBV7-3 with TRBJ2-3; 7 bases map to TRBD2. The junction had 7 bases not matched to a gene; V was cut back by 5 bases and J by 2 bases. The CDR3 is made up of 15 amino acids. The germline V gene has CDR1 SGHTA and CDR2 FQGTGA. The CDR3 region has the DNA TGTGCCAGCAGCCCCCGGGGGACTACCACAGATACGCAGTATTTT. Translated, it gives CASSPRGTTTDTQYF.

CDR3 nucleotide sequence: TGTGCCAGCAGCTTGCCAGGGGTACCTAACTATGGCTACACCTTC. Translated: CASSLPGVPNYGYTF. The chain joins TRBV5-4 to TRBJ1-2, with a weak D call TRBD1 (6 bases). The V and J ends lost 1 base and 0 bases respectively, with 10 bases between them. This CDR3 spans 15 amino acids. Germline CDR1 and CDR2: SGHNT and YYREEE (reference sequence).

This sequence joins TRBV11-2 and TRBJ2-1; D gene unclear. Trimming removed 2 bases from V and 6 bases from J, with 8 bases in between. The length of the CDR3 is 13 residues. Per germline, CDR1 SGHAT and CDR2 FQNNGV. The CDR3 DNA follows: TGTGCCAGCAGCTTAATTGCCCCCAATGAGCAGTTCTTC. It yields the protein CASSLIAPNEQFF. Combining the CDR3 with reference TRBV11-2 and TRBJ2-1 gives the whole variable domain EAGVAQSPRYKIIEKRQSVAFWCNPISGHATLYWYQQILGQGPKLLIQFQNNGVVDDSQLPKDRFSAERLKGVDSTLKIQPAKLEDSAVYLCASSLIAPNEQFFGPGTRLTVL.

The chain links TRBV4-1 to TRBJ2-3; 8 bases fit TRBD2. The CDR3 consists of 16 residues. Germline assignment: CDR1 MGHRA and CDR2 YSYEKL. The ends lost 1 base at V and 3 bases at J; junction bases unmatched: 6. The CDR3 spells CASSQGRLALTDTQYF. In DNA form, the CDR3 reads TGCGCCAGCAGCCAAGGCCGACTAGCGTTGACAGATACGCAGTATTTT.

The gene calls are TRBV9 and TRBJ2-7, with 9 bases identical to TRBD1. This CDR3 spans 14 amino acids. Unmatched junction bases numbered 8, after V lost 4 bases and J lost 6 bases. Per germline, CDR1 SGDLS and CDR2 YYNGEE. The CDR3 here is CASSPGQGRSEQYF. In DNA form, the CDR3 reads TGTGCCAGCAGCCCGGGACAGGGTCGGAGCGAGCAGTACTTC.

This chain links TRBV11-3 with TRBJ2-5, with a possible D match to TRBD1 (6 bases). CDR1 is SGHNT and CDR2 is YENEEA in the germline V gene. The V end lost 5 bases, the J end lost 7 bases, and 17 bases lay between the germline ends. The CDR3 has 14 residues. The CDR3, as DNA: TGTGCCAGCAGCGCCGGGACATCGCCCAGGACCCAGTACTTC. Translating it yields CASSAGTSPRTQYF.

The chain joins TRBV6-6 to TRBJ2-1; TRBD2 matches at 9 bases. Germline lookup yields CDR1 MNHNY and CDR2 SVGAGI (reference sequence). CDR3 length equals 13 residues. J lost 9 bases, V lost 10 bases, and 10 bases had no gene match. CDR3 sequence (DNA): TGTGCCACTCTGGGACTAGCTGGCGGTGAGCAGTTCTTC. It yields the protein CATLGLAGGEQFF.

The V and J genes are TRBV6-5 and TRBJ2-1; D is tentatively TRBD1 or TRBD2 (6 bases each). Germline V lookup: CDR1 MNHEY, CDR2 SVGAGI. The V end lost 5 bases, the J end lost 1 base, and 12 bases lay between the germline ends. CDR3 length: 15 amino acids. CDR3 sequence: CASSGGTNSYNEQFF. CDR3 nucleotides: TGTGCCAGCAGTGGCGGGACAAATTCCTACAATGAGCAGTTCTTC.

The DNA of the CDR3 is TGTGCCAGCAGCGTCAATAAACAGGCCTACGAGCAGTACTTC. This gives the protein CASSVNKQAYEQYF. This chain connects TRBV7-9 to TRBJ2-7; D perhaps matches TRBD1 (5 bases). V gave up 5 bases and J gave up 2 bases, with 13 bases separating them. This CDR3 has 14 amino acids. Germline V lookup: CDR1 SEHNR, CDR2 FQNEAQ (reference sequence).

This chain joins TRBV11-2 and TRBJ1-5, with 8 nucleotides matching TRBD1. The germline gives CDR1 SGHAT, CDR2 FQNNGV. The CDR3 is made up of 15 amino acids. Unmatched junction bases numbered 1, after V lost 0 bases and J lost 3 bases. The CDR3 DNA follows: TGTGCCAGCAGCTTAGACAGGGGGCTCAATCAGCCCCAGCATTTT. Translation gives CASSLDRGLNQPQHF.

The chain combines TRBV7-2 with TRBJ2-7; 8 positions agree with TRBD2. Losses at the gene ends were 8 bases for V and 5 bases for J; bases not matched to a gene: 14. The CDR3 has 15 amino acids. The V gene's germline CDR1 is SGHTA and CDR2 FQGNSA. CDR3 region: CASAFTGTRFHEQYF. DNA for the CDR3: TGTGCCAGCGCGTTTACCGGGACTAGGTTCCACGAGCAGTACTTC.

This chain uses TRBV7-2 with TRBJ1-5, with D unresolved. Per the germline V gene, CDR1 is SGHTA and CDR2 is FQGNSA. The CDR3 extends over 13 amino acids. V gave up 7 bases and J gave up 1 base, with 8 bases separating them. CDR3 loop: CASMNSSNQPQHF. DNA for the CDR3: TGTGCCAGCATGAACAGCAGCAATCAGCCCCAGCATTTT.

The chain is built from TRBV30 and TRBJ2-7; D unresolved. This CDR3 has 14 amino acids. Germline V lookup: CDR1 GTSNPN, CDR2 SVGIG (reference sequence). V shed 0 bases and J shed 4 bases, with 13 bases lying between them. CDR3: CAWSVNQGPYEQYF. For the CDR3, the DNA is TGTGCCTGGAGTGTAAATCAAGGGCCTTACGAGCAGTACTTC.

The CDR3 sequence is CAISGTRDNEQFF. CDR3 DNA: TGTGCCATCAGCGGGACTAGAGACAATGAGCAGTTCTTC. The chain employs TRBV10-3 and TRBJ2-1; 8 nucleotides align to TRBD2. Germline loops: CDR1 ENHRY, CDR2 SYGVKD. V shed 6 bases and J 5 bases; nucleotides not matched to a gene: 3. This CDR3 is built from 13 residues.

V is TRBV7-9 and J is TRBJ1-2, with TRBD1 identical over 9 bases. Unmatched junction bases numbered 2, after V lost 3 bases and J lost 3 bases. This CDR3 is built from 14 residues. Germline CDR1 is SEHNR and CDR2 is FQNEAQ (reference sequence). The CDR3: CASSFTGGDYGYTF. CDR3 in DNA: TGTGCCAGCAGCTTTACAGGGGGCGACTATGGCTACACCTTC. The whole variable domain, remainder taken from reference TRBV7-9 and TRBJ1-2, is DTGVSQNPRHKITKRGQNVTFRCDPISEHNRLYWYRQTLGQGPEFLTYFQNEAQLEKSRLLSDRFSAERPKGSFSTLEIQRTEQGDSAMYLCASSFTGGDYGYTFGSGTRLTVV.

The chain combines TRBV5-1 with TRBJ1-6; D call uncertain. Looked up from germline, CDR1 is SGHRS and CDR2 is YFSETQ. The V and J ends lost 0 bases and 7 bases respectively, with 14 bases between them. The CDR3 loop spans 16 amino acids. The CDR3 nucleotides read TGCGCCAGCAGCTTGGTCGGCCCCCGAGGGAATTCACCCCTCCACTTT. Translated: CASSLVGPRGNSPLHF.

The chain joins TRBV11-2 to TRBJ2-3; D remains ambiguous. V was cut by 1 base and J by 4 bases, with 3 bases left in between. CDR1 is SGHAT and CDR2 is FQNNGV in the germline V gene. The CDR3 extends over 12 amino acids. The CDR3 DNA reads as TGTGCCAGCAGCTTAGGGGCAGATACGCAGTATTTT. It is translated as CASSLGADTQYF. Combining the CDR3 with reference TRBV11-2 and TRBJ2-3 gives the whole variable domain EAGVAQSPRYKIIEKRQSVAFWCNPISGHATLYWYQQILGQGPKLLIQFQNNGVVDDSQLPKDRFSAERLKGVDSTLKIQPAKLEDSAVYLCASSLGADTQYFGPGTRLTVL.

The rearrangement joins TRBV4-1 to TRBJ1-1, with D possibly being TRBD1 (5 bases). V was shortened by 0 bases and J by 4 bases, with 15 bases between the two germline ends. The germline gives CDR1 MGHRA, CDR2 YSYEKL. The CDR3 is made up of 16 amino acids. CDR3 in DNA: TGCGCCAGCAGCCAAGAAGGCGGGGCGCGTATCACTGAAGCTTTCTTT. Encoded protein: CASSQEGGARITEAFF.

About this clone: A junction boundary mismatches the germline segment, possibly from a read error. The J gene is TRBJ1-4, the V gene TRBV7-9; TRBD1 matches at 8 bases. This CDR3 is built from 16 residues. The germline V gene has CDR1 SEHNR and CDR2 FQNEAQ (reference sequence). This CDR3 is CACSRRDRFSNEKLFF. CDR3 in DNA: TGTGCCTGCAGCCGCCGGGACAGGTTCTCTAATGAAAAACTGTTTTTT.

The chain is built from TRBV2 and TRBJ2-1; D is perhaps TRBD1 or TRBD2 (5 bases each). CDR1 is SNHLY and CDR2 is FYNNEI in the germline V gene. V lost 8 bases and J 0 bases, leaving 8 bases between the germline ends. The CDR3 sequence is 13 residues long. The CDR3 region has the DNA TGTGCCAGCTCGGGGCTCTCCTACAATGAGCAGTTCTTC. Amino acid sequence: CASSGLSYNEQFF. Filled out from reference TRBV2 and TRBJ2-1, the complete variable domain reads EPEVTQTPSHQVTQMGQEVILRCVPISNHLYFYWYRQILGQKVEFLVSFYNNEISEKSEIFDDQFSVERPDGSNFTLKIRSTKLEDSAMYFCASSGLSYNEQFFGPGTRLTVL.